These 15 T cell receptor beta chains share one sample of origin, sequenced in a study of blood T cell repertoires in COVID-19. The table came from immunoSEQ multiplex PCR; TCRdb's copy has only in-frame clones and leaves some out. Among 150,000 or so clones listed, approximately 90% were seen once. The source material was peripheral blood. The receptors were gathered from a man aged 25 to 40 with COVID-19, enrolled during active disease.

The chain joins TRBV10-3 to TRBJ1-5, with 10 bases that match TRBD1. Germline loops: CDR1 ENHRY, CDR2 SYGVKD. V was pared by 3 bases and J by 5 bases, with 10 bases of the junction left unmatched. CDR3 length: 17 residues. The CDR3: CAISELFGDRGYQPQHF. The CDR3 DNA reads as TGTGCCATCAGTGAACTGTTTGGGGACAGGGGCTATCAGCCCCAGCATTTT.

The V gene is TRBV28, the J gene TRBJ2-2, with 8 positions matching TRBD2. Germline V gives CDR1 MDHEN, CDR2 SYDVKM. The CDR3 runs to 16 residues. V was pared by 5 bases and J by 6 bases, with 11 bases of the junction left unmatched. The CDR3 here is CASSPRSGGFPGELFF. In nucleotides, the CDR3 is TGTGCCAGCAGTCCCCGGTCGGGGGGGTTTCCCGGGGAGCTGTTTTTT.

The CDR3 sequence: CASSSTGGEGDTQYF. The CDR3 DNA is TGTGCCAGCAGCTCAACAGGGGGCGAGGGAGATACGCAGTATTTT. The chain is built from TRBV6-2 or TRBV6-3 and TRBJ2-3; 9 nucleotides align to TRBD1. Per the germline V gene, CDR1 is MNHEY and CDR2 is SVGEGT. The CDR3 has 15 amino acids. J lost 5 bases, V lost 6 bases, and 9 bases had no gene match.

The rearrangement joins TRBV4-3 to TRBJ1-1; D is undetermined. The CDR3 extends over 16 amino acids. V was clipped by 0 bases and J by 1 base, with 12 bases between them. Germline CDR1 is LGHNA and CDR2 is YSLEER. The CDR3 sequence: CASSQDLAGGNTEAFF. The CDR3 DNA reads as TGCGCCAGCAGCCAAGATTTAGCGGGAGGGAACACTGAAGCTTTCTTT.

The rearrangement uses TRBV15 and TRBJ1-2; D is perhaps TRBD1 (5 bases). Trimming removed 1 base at V and 5 bases at J, with 14 bases between. Per the germline V gene, CDR1 is LNHNV and CDR2 is YYDKDF (reference sequence). This CDR3 has 15 amino acids. Written as DNA, the CDR3 is TGTGCCACCAGCAGAGTCCTTACCAGGGAATATGGCTACACCTTC. Protein product: CATSRVLTREYGYTF.

The CDR3 loop is CASSLGAYGYTF. The CDR3 nucleotides read TGTGCCAGCTCCCTGGGGGCCTATGGCTACACCTTC. This chain connects TRBV13 to TRBJ1-2; maybe TRBD1 (6 bases). CDR1 and CDR2 (germline): PRHDT, FYEKMQ (reference sequence). The CDR3 length is 12 residues. V lost 8 bases and J lost 4, with 11 bases in between.

This chain links TRBV7-3 with TRBJ2-7, with 10 bases matching TRBD2. The CDR3 runs 14 residues. Germline CDR1 SGHTA, CDR2 FQGTGA. Trimming removed 5 bases from V and 5 bases from J; junction bases left unmatched: 6. The CDR3 region has the DNA TGTGCCAGCAGCCCAGGGACTAGCGCCCACGAGCAGTACTTC. It is translated as CASSPGTSAHEQYF. Using reference TRBV7-3 and TRBJ2-7 for the parts outside the CDR3, the full variable domain is GAGVSQTPSNKVTEKGKYVELRCDPISGHTALYWYRQSLGQGPEFLIYFQGTGAADDSGLPNDRFFAVRPEGSVSTLKIQRTERGDSAVYLCASSPGTSAHEQYFGPGTRLTVT.

The gene calls are TRBV5-1 and TRBJ1-3, with D possibly TRBD1 on 5 matching bases. The length of the CDR3 is 15 residues. V lost 3 bases and J lost 2, with 12 bases in between. The germline CDR1 and CDR2 sequences are SGHRS and YFSETQ. This CDR3 is CASSSDRRAGNTIYF. The CDR3 nucleotides are TGCGCCAGCAGCTCCGACAGAAGGGCTGGAAACACCATATATTTT.

V and J are TRBV19 and TRBJ1-1, with TRBD1 as a possible D gene (6 bases). The ends were cut back, 2 bases at V and 3 bases at J, with 13 bases in the middle. The germline CDR1 and CDR2 sequences are LNHDA and SQIVND (reference sequence). CDR3 size: 15 residues. The CDR3 sequence is CASSIQGWGDTEAFF. The CDR3, as DNA: TGTGCCAGTAGTATACAGGGGTGGGGAGACACTGAAGCTTTCTTT.

The chain links TRBV10-3 to TRBJ2-1; 8 bases are shared with TRBD2. This CDR3 region has 16 residues. The V segment lost 6 bases and the J segment 5 bases; nucleotides outside the gene matches: 12. CDR1 and CDR2 from the germline V gene are ENHRY and SYGVKD. The CDR3 reads CAIRDGRAAYDNEQFF. CDR3 coding DNA: TGTGCCATCAGAGACGGGAGGGCCGCCTACGACAATGAGCAGTTCTTC.

The J gene is TRBJ1-1, the V gene TRBV30; 11 nucleotides align to TRBD1. V was pared by 0 bases and J by 6 bases, with 3 bases of the junction left unmatched. Germline CDR1 is GTSNPN and CDR2 is SVGIG (reference sequence). This CDR3 spans 14 amino acids. The CDR3 DNA sequence: TGTGCCTGGAGTGTGGACAGGGGGCAGGCTGAAGCTTTCTTT. Protein sequence: CAWSVDRGQAEAFF.

The chain links TRBV19 to TRBJ1-2; 8 positions agree with TRBD1. The CDR3 extends over 15 amino acids. Germline V gene sequence: CDR1 LNHDA, CDR2 SQIVND (reference sequence). After removal of 5 bases from V and 4 bases from J, the junction contained 9 bases not matched to a gene. The CDR3 region is CASSRTGKLVYGYTF. CDR3 bases: TGTGCCAGTAGTCGGACAGGGAAACTTGTCTATGGCTACACCTTC.

The chain uses TRBV6-5 and TRBJ1-3, with D maybe TRBD1 (5 bases). The germline V gene has CDR1 MNHEY and CDR2 SVGAGI. Trimming pared 0 bases from V and 3 bases from J, leaving 12 bases between. The CDR3 consists of 16 residues. CDR3 sequence: CASSYSVQGGGNTIYF. Written as DNA, the CDR3 is TGTGCCAGCAGTTACTCGGTTCAGGGTGGTGGAAACACCATATATTTT.

V gene TRBV7-9 combines with J gene TRBJ1-3; D remains unclear. V gave up 1 base and J gave up 0 bases, with 10 bases separating them. Germline CDR1 and CDR2: SEHNR and FQNEAQ (reference sequence). The CDR3 extends over 16 amino acids. CDR3 sequence reads: CASSLGAGLSGNTIYF. The CDR3 DNA sequence: TGTGCCAGCAGCTTAGGGGCAGGCCTCTCTGGAAACACCATATATTTT.

On this clone itself: The sample contains more than one DNA sequence encoding this CDR3. This sequence joins TRBV18 and TRBJ1-1, with 9 bases that match TRBD1. V was pared by 0 bases and J by 1 base, with 0 bases of the junction left unmatched. CDR3 length equals 15 residues. Germline-derived CDR1 and CDR2 are KGHSH and LQKENI. The CDR3 DNA follows: TGTGCCAGCTCACCACCGGGACAGGGGAACACTGAAGCTTTCTTT. Its translation: CASSPPGQGNTEAFF.